The present T cell receptor beta chain was sequenced within a study of CD8 T cells in ankylosing spondylitis (dated by TCRdb to between 2016 and 2019). Background on the whole study: The study profiled T cell receptor beta repertoires in healthy donors and ankylosing spondylitis patients to find disease-linked TCR variants. The whole study cohort included some 100 healthy donors and around 24 ankylosing spondylitis patients. Peripheral blood was sampled, and synovial fluid was additionally collected from ankylosing spondylitis patients. What the study reported, not specific to this receptor: A TCR beta motif of 7 or 8 highly homologous amino acid variants appeared characteristic of blood from ankylosing spondylitis patients. The disease-linked clones showed a CD8+ phenotype and occurred at relatively low frequencies in peripheral blood. According to the report, matched synovial fluid samples from ankylosing spondylitis patients were significantly enriched for the disease-linked clones. Some motif variants were previously reported in synovial fluid and blood of reactive arthritis patients, suggesting common disease-initiation mechanisms.

According to the germline V gene (reference sequence), CDR1 reads DFQATT and CDR2 reads SNEGSKA. From the cysteine through the phenylalanine, the CDR3 covers 15 amino acids. Only the CDR3 portion is preserved as DNA: 45 bases, with reading frame beginning at the first base. Trimming takes 6 bases off V and 6 bases off J; junction bases not matched to a gene: 12. This clonotype appeared once. Its antigen is still unknown. Base qualities were left out, and no much larger clone turns up one base away. A lone read gives weak evidence. Sequencing was carried out with an Illumina HiSeq 2500. Quantitative 5'-RACE with molecular barcodes was the method used to prepare the TCR beta libraries. On the study's bioinformatics: To identify disease-linked TCR variants, a new computational method was used, one built on a probabilistic model of VDJ rearrangement. TCRdb applied fastp at Q25 and MiXCR to the public reads, then kept only in-frame beta chains. Each CDR3 protein gets just one entry, which takes the most common genes and DNA from the rows behind it. These V and J calls originate from TCRdb's pipeline instead of the authors' own analysis. Recorded for this sample are about 840,000 distinct CDR3 sequences; 10% to 15% of them occurred a single time. Of the sample, 0.45% to 0.6% is held by the ten largest clones.

The rearranged segments are TRBV20-1 and TRBJ2-1; 9 junctional bases match TRBD2. The sequenced material came from blood, either unsorted or a sorted T cell fraction (not recorded which). The clonotype originates from a male donor with ankylosing spondylitis. The CDR3 reads CSAPSRREGGNEQFF. The DNA sequence is TGCAGTGCCCCTTCGCGGCGGGAGGGGGGCAATGAGCAGTTCTTC.